This T cell receptor beta chain stems from a study of cytomegalovirus exposure and HLA in healthy donors. In the PCR, 60 Vbeta and 13 Jbeta primers were used. The method was immunoSEQ multiplex PCR; TCRdb's version includes in-frame clones alone and lacks a portion of them. The sample contains 65,000 to 85,000 clones, less than 80% of which appear only once. General study findings and limits: Analysis was performed later, and it showed HLA-associated TCR beta chains to be more clonally expanded than equally common others. Most likely, a cluster of highly shared sequence variants arose as a sequencing artifact. Follow-up analysis later connected one missense variant in DCLRE1C with trimming of TCR beta V- and J-genes. An analysis that came later showed most CMV-associated TCR beta chains appearing HLA-restricted.

Comment on this clone: Its specificity is not known.

Germline V gene data show CDR1 as MDHEN and CDR2 as SYDVKM. This CDR3 contains 14 residues. The V end was cut by 1 base, the J end by 3 bases, with 7 bases between. Material for sequencing was PBMCs. V and J are TRBV28 and TRBJ1-5; D is ambiguous. The origin of this receptor is a woman in her 40s in good health and CMV-seropositive. The CDR3 DNA sequence: TGTGCCAGCAGTTTATCACAGCACAATCAGCCCCAGCATTTT. Protein product: CASSLSQHNQPQHF.